These T cell receptor beta chains were read from a single sample in a study of blood T cell repertoires in COVID-19. Generated by immunoSEQ multiplex PCR, the TCRdb table keeps only in-frame clones and is missing some. The profile covers roughly 150,000 clones, with about 87% appearing a single time and under 7.5% taken by the ten largest. The specimen was peripheral blood. These receptors came from a man at least 80 years old with acute or convalescent COVID-19. Both conserved end residues are part of each CDR3. Fields, in order: D gene, J gene, CDR3 length, clone size, V gene, CDR3 DNA, CDR3 protein. D genes are given only for firm matches. Clone size, where shown, is once, few, many, or a class for clones that have expanded.

TRBD1,TRBJ1-2,13,-,TRBV6-5,TGTGCCAGCAGCCCGGACAGGGCAAGCGGCTACACCTTC,CASSPDRASGYTF
-,TRBJ1-3,13,-,TRBV2,TGTGCCAGCCACGCTAGCTCTGGAAACACCATATATTTT,CASHASSGNTIYF
TRBD2,TRBJ2-5,14,-,TRBV18,TGTGCCAGCTCACCACCGGGAGGGGCGGAGACCCAGTACTTC,CASSPPGGAETQYF
-,TRBJ1-6,15,once,TRBV7-2,TGTGCCAGCAGCTTAGGACAGATTCCTAATTCACCCCTCCACTTT,CASSLGQIPNSPLHF
-,TRBJ1-2,16,-,TRBV4-2,TGTGCCAGCAGCCAAGCCTCCCACGGAGACGACTATGGCTACACCTTC,CASSQASHGDDYGYTF
-,TRBJ2-5,15,-,TRBV28,TGTGCCAGCAGCTCCATGAGCCTACTCAGGGAGACCCAGTACTTC,CASSSMSLLRETQYF
-,TRBJ1-6,15,-,TRBV2,TGTGCCAGTGGTCAGGGCCCTTCGAATAATTCACCCCTCCACTTT,CASGQGPSNNSPLHF
-,TRBJ2-7,15,few,TRBV19,TGTGCCAGTAGCCTAACAGGGTTGGGGGAGTACGAGCAGTACTTC,CASSLTGLGEYEQYF
TRBD2,TRBJ2-3,18,-,TRBV28,TGTGCCAGCAGTTCGCCCTCGGGACTAGCGGGGGGCACAGATACGCAGTATTTT,CASSSPSGLAGGTDTQYF
-,TRBJ2-2,12,-,TRBV29-1,TGCAGCGTTGGAGGAGACACCGGGGAGCTGTTTTTT,CSVGGDTGELFF
TRBD1,TRBJ2-2,15,-,TRBV11-2,TGTGCCAGCAGCGGGACAGGGGTGGGGACCGGGGAGCTGTTTTTT,CASSGTGVGTGELFF
-,TRBJ1-2,14,-,TRBV30,TGTGCCTGGACAAGGGGTACTTTCAACTATGGCTACACCTTC,CAWTRGTFNYGYTF
-,TRBJ1-2,14,few,TRBV19,TGTGCCAGTAGTACGGCCGGGAGCCCATGGGGCTACACCTTC,CASSTAGSPWGYTF
-,TRBJ2-7,12,once,TRBV18,TGTGCCAGCTCACAGGGGACCTACGAGCAGTACTTC,CASSQGTYEQYF
-,TRBJ2-7,15,-,TRBV6-5,TGTGCCAGCAGCGAGGCAGGGGTCAGCTCCTACGAGCAGTACTTC,CASSEAGVSSYEQYF
-,TRBJ1-5,13,-,TRBV5-5,TGTGCCAGCAGCTCGACGAGGGAGCAGCCCCAGCATTTT,CASSSTREQPQHF
-,TRBJ2-2,13,-,TRBV6-5,TGTGCCAGCAGTTACAAGGGGGTACGGGAGCTGTTTTTT,CASSYKGVRELFF
-,TRBJ2-5,12,-,TRBV3-1/TRBV3-2,TGTGCCAGCAGAAGGGACTCTGAGACCCAGTACTTC,CASRRDSETQYF
-,TRBJ1-3,15,-,TRBV9,TGTGCCAGCAGCGTTCACAGGGCAGATGGAAACACCATATATTTT,CASSVHRADGNTIYF
TRBD1,TRBJ1-2,14,-,TRBV5-1,TGCGCCAGCAGCTTGGAGGGACAGGGAAAAGGCTACACCTTC,CASSLEGQGKGYTF
TRBD2,TRBJ2-7,16,-,TRBV7-2,TGTGCCAGCAGCTTCACCCAGACTAGCCCTGTTGGGGAGCAGTACTTC,CASSFTQTSPVGEQYF
-,TRBJ1-6,16,once,TRBV19,TGTGCCAGTAGCAGAGAGGACAGCGCGATGGATTCACCCCTCCACTTT,CASSREDSAMDSPLHF
-,TRBJ2-1,16,-,TRBV4-1,TGCGCCAGCAGCCAGTCAACTAGCCTATCCTACAATGAGCAGTTCTTC,CASSQSTSLSYNEQFF
-,TRBJ2-1,16,-,TRBV5-1,TGCGCCAGCAGCTTGGGGACCGGGACTTTATACAATGAGCAGTTCTTC,CASSLGTGTLYNEQFF
-,TRBJ2-1,15,-,TRBV5-1,TGCGCCAGCAGCCCCTCCCCTTTATCCTACAATGAGCAGTTCTTC,CASSPSPLSYNEQFF
-,TRBJ1-3,13,-,TRBV5-6,TGTGCCAGCAGCCTACCATATGGAAACACCATATATTTT,CASSLPYGNTIYF
TRBD1,TRBJ2-6,17,-,TRBV5-1,TGCGCCAGCAGCGCCGGACAGGGGCAGCCTGGGGCCAACGTCCTGACTTTC,CASSAGQGQPGANVLTF
TRBD1,TRBJ1-1,15,-,TRBV5-1,TGCGCCAGCAGCTGGACAGGGGGAGAGAACACTGAAGCTTTCTTT,CASSWTGGENTEAFF
TRBD1,TRBJ1-4,14,-,TRBV29-1,TGCAGCGTTGAAGGGGGGACAGGGCAAGAAAAACTGTTTTTT,CSVEGGTGQEKLFF
-,TRBJ2-1,13,-,TRBV2,TGTGCCAGCAGTCCGGACATTTACAATGAGCAGTTCTTC,CASSPDIYNEQFF
-,TRBJ1-4,15,-,TRBV2,TGTGCCAGCAGTGCCGGTCGGGGGACTAATGAAAAACTGTTTTTT,CASSAGRGTNEKLFF
-,TRBJ2-2,12,-,TRBV5-1,TGCGCCAGCAGCTTGTACGGCGGGGAGCTGTTTTTT,CASSLYGGELFF
-,TRBJ1-5,18,-,TRBV29-1,TGCAGCGTTGGTGGGAGGAGTGGGGTCGAGAGAGGCAATCAGCCCCAGCATTTT,CSVGGRSGVERGNQPQHF
TRBD1,TRBJ2-7,14,-,TRBV30,TGTGCCTCGAGCGCGACAGGGAACGCGAACGAGCAGTACTTC,CASSATGNANEQYF
-,TRBJ1-4,15,once,TRBV11-2,TGTGCCAGCAGCCCTGACGTGGGGGCGAATGAAAAACTGTTTTTT,CASSPDVGANEKLFF
-,TRBJ1-3,13,-,TRBV29-1,TGCAGCGCCCGGGGGGGCTCTGGAAACACCATATATTTT,CSARGGSGNTIYF
-,TRBJ2-3,13,-,TRBV10-3,TGTGCCATCAGTGGAGAGTACACAGATACGCAGTATTTT,CAISGEYTDTQYF
-,TRBJ1-4,15,-,TRBV21-1,TGTGCCAGCAGCAAATCCCCCTCCGGGGATGAAAAACTGTTTTTT,CASSKSPSGDEKLFF
TRBD2,TRBJ2-2,17,once,TRBV5-1,TGCGCCAGCAGCTTGGTACCAGCGGGGGCGACCACCGGGGAGCTGTTTTTT,CASSLVPAGATTGELFF
TRBD1,TRBJ1-3,15,-,TRBV5-1,TGCGCCAGCAGCAAAACAGGGGATTCTGGAAACACCATATATTTT,CASSKTGDSGNTIYF
-,TRBJ2-1,14,-,TRBV5-1,TGCGCCAGCAGCTTTGGACAGGGAGGGACTGAGCAGTTCTTC,CASSFGQGGTEQFF
-,TRBJ2-3,15,-,TRBV27,TGTGCCAGCAGTTTCCTTGTCGGGGGCACAGATACGCAGTATTTT,CASSFLVGGTDTQYF
-,TRBJ1-2,13,-,TRBV3-1/TRBV3-2,TGTGCCAGCAGCCAAGACGGGATCTATGGCTACACCTTC,CASSQDGIYGYTF
TRBD1,TRBJ2-1,15,few,TRBV5-1,TGCGCCAGCAGCACTACAGGGGGCTCCTACAATGAGCAGTTCTTC,CASSTTGGSYNEQFF
-,TRBJ1-1,15,-,TRBV5-1,TGCGCCAGCAGCTTGGAAGGTCGGGGGGGCACTGAAGCTTTCTTT,CASSLEGRGGTEAFF
TRBD1,TRBJ2-1,15,-,TRBV19,TGTGCCAGTAGTATCGGGGACAGGGGGCACAATGAGCAGTTCTTC,CASSIGDRGHNEQFF
-,TRBJ2-2,15,once,TRBV2,TGTGCCAGCAGAGGACAGACTGTGAACACCGGGGAGCTGTTTTTT,CASRGQTVNTGELFF
-,TRBJ1-5,13,-,TRBV2,TGTGCCAGCAGTGTGACAGAGAATCAGCCCCAGCATTTT,CASSVTENQPQHF
-,TRBJ1-3,16,few,TRBV7-6,TGTGCCAGCAGCTTATTAGCGGCGGGCAGTGTAAACACCATATATTTT,CASSLLAAGSVNTIYF
TRBD1,TRBJ2-5,14,once,TRBV6-5,TGTGCCAGCAGTCCAGGACAGGGGTTTGAGACCCAGTACTTC,CASSPGQGFETQYF
TRBD1,TRBJ2-7,15,-,TRBV6-1,TGTGCCAGCAGTGGCACGACAGGGAGCTCCTACGAGCAGTACTTC,CASSGTTGSSYEQYF
-,TRBJ2-2,13,-,TRBV5-4,TGTGCCAGCAGCTTGCCAGGCACCGGGGAGCTGTTTTTT,CASSLPGTGELFF